The 27 T cell receptor beta chains below come from one sample, sequenced in a study of T cell repertoires in aging, cancer and after chemotherapy. Amplification of TCR beta used genomic DNA extracted from peripheral blood. TRB rearrangements spanning V, D and J were amplified using mixed TRB-A/B primers. TCRdb passed the multiplex PCR reads through MiXCR, listing each CDR3 protein once. In the table there are some 6,700 distinct CDR3 sequences, 53% of which are singletons. Material: blood. Receptors were obtained from a human donor with a solid tumor.

The V call is TRBV19, the J call TRBJ2-3, with a possible D match to TRBD2 (5 bases). The CDR3 is made up of 14 amino acids. The V and J ends lost 4 bases and 0 bases respectively, with 8 bases between them. Germline lookup yields CDR1 LNHDA and CDR2 SQIVND (reference sequence). The CDR3 loop is CASSRAASTDTQYF. In DNA, the CDR3 is TGTGCCAGTAGTAGAGCGGCCAGCACAGATACGCAGTATTTT. Looking up the rest from reference TRBV19 and TRBJ2-3 gives the full variable domain: DGGITQSPKYLFRKEGQNVTLSCEQNLNHDAMYWYRQDPGQGLRLIYYSQIVNDFQKGDIAEGYSVSREKKESFPLTVTSAQKNPTAFYLCASSRAASTDTQYFGPGTRLTVL.

This clonotype was seen only a few times. For the CDR3, the DNA is TGCAGTGCTAGAGAGGCCAGGGGAAGTGGCTACACCTTC. Its translation is CSAREARGSGYTF. The chain has TRBV20-1 and TRBJ1-2, with TRBD1 as a possible D gene (6 bases). CDR1 is DFQATT, CDR2 SNEGSKA, per germline (reference sequence). Between the trimmed V and J ends, which lost 0 bases and 7 bases, there was a span of 12 bases. CDR3 size: 13 residues.

The rearrangement joins TRBV21-1 to TRBJ2-7; the tabulated D call, TRBD1, remains unverified against the DNA. TRBV21-1 is a pseudogene. This CDR3 contains 15 residues. The CDR3 here is CASSYGGTGAYEQYF. DNA of the CDR3: TGTGCCAGCAGTTACGGGGGGACAGGGGCCTACGAGCAGTACTTC.

The genes are TRBV28 and TRBJ2-2; 10 bases match TRBD2. Germline V gene data show CDR1 as MDHEN and CDR2 as SYDVKM. CDR3 length: 18 amino acids. Losses at the gene ends were 5 bases for V and 6 bases for J; bases not matched to a gene: 15. CDR3 sequence: CASSAGTSDKGWAGELFF. The CDR3 region has the DNA TGTGCCAGCAGTGCCGGGACTAGCGATAAGGGGTGGGCCGGGGAGCTGTTTTTT.

In this sample, this clonotype turned up a few times. V usage is TRBV11-2 and J usage is TRBJ2-5, with D unclear. The germline V and J ends were trimmed by 5 bases and 1 base, with 8 bases remaining between them. There are 13 residues in the CDR3. Germline lookup yields CDR1 SGHAT and CDR2 FQNNGV. The CDR3 spells CASSQGPQETQYF. DNA for the CDR3: TGTGCCAGCAGCCAAGGGCCCCAAGAGACCCAGTACTTC.

The genes are TRBV5-1 and TRBJ2-2, with 8 bases fitting TRBD1. J gave up 0 bases and V 3 bases, and 4 bases lay outside the gene matches. CDR1 and CDR2 (germline): SGHRS, YFSETQ. The CDR3 loop spans 16 amino acids. CDR3 bases: TGCGCCAGCAGCTCGCGGACAGGGTCGAACACCGGGGAGCTGTTTTTT. This sequence encodes CASSSRTGSNTGELFF.

This clonotype came up once. The rearrangement links TRBV29-1 to TRBJ2-3, with a weak D call TRBD2 (6 bases). Germline V gene data show CDR1 as SQVTM and CDR2 as ANQGSEA. V shed 4 bases and J shed 5 bases, with 10 bases lying between them. The CDR3 length is 12 residues. CDR3 loop: CSVGRGEDTQYF. In DNA, the CDR3 is TGCAGCGTTGGGAGGGGCGAAGATACGCAGTATTTT.

The chain carries TRBV27 and TRBJ2-2, with D uncertain. Germline V gives CDR1 MNHEY, CDR2 SMNVEV (reference sequence). This CDR3 contains 16 residues. V was clipped by 4 bases and J by 2 bases, with 14 bases between them. CDR3 amino acids: CASSYSETSNTGELFF. DNA of the CDR3: TGTGCCAGCAGTTACTCCGAGACAAGTAACACCGGGGAGCTGTTTTTT.

The chain is built from TRBV20-1 and TRBJ1-6; D unclear. Germline V CDR1 and CDR2: DFQATT, SNEGSKA (reference sequence). Deletions cut 3 bases from V and 6 bases from J, with 18 bases between. The CDR3 runs 16 residues. The CDR3 region is CSASPSWEVINSPLHF. The CDR3 coding sequence is TGCAGTGCTAGCCCTAGTTGGGAAGTAATTAATTCACCCCTCCACTTT.

The genes are TRBV28 and TRBJ2-7, with D perhaps TRBD2 (6 bases). Germline-derived CDR1 and CDR2 are MDHEN and SYDVKM. This CDR3 is built from 16 residues. The V and J ends lost 1 base and 2 bases respectively, with 15 bases between them. CDR3 loop: CASSLFLGREAYEQYF. CDR3 DNA: TGTGCCAGCAGTTTATTCCTCGGCAGGGAGGCCTACGAGCAGTACTTC.

The chain joins TRBV28 to TRBJ1-4; 9 nucleotides line up with TRBD1. The CDR3 covers 16 residues. Trimming took 6 bases from V and 8 from J; bases not matched to a gene: 13. Germline CDR1 MDHEN, CDR2 SYDVKM. The chain's CDR3 is CASRGGEGQGFEKLFF. The CDR3, as DNA: TGTGCCAGCAGGGGGGGGGAGGGACAGGGATTCGAAAAACTGTTTTTT.

The V call is TRBV6-5, the J call TRBJ1-6; D not certain. With 8 bases removed from V and 8 bases from J, the gap between germline ends came to 19 bases. The length of the CDR3 is 15 residues. Per the germline V gene, CDR1 is MNHEY and CDR2 is SVGAGI. The CDR3 DNA sequence: TGTGCCAGCGGTCTATTCTTTTCAGGCGATTCACCCCTCCACTTT. Translating it yields CASGLFFSGDSPLHF.

This rearrangement joins TRBV12-3 or TRBV12-4 to TRBJ2-2, with 11 bases that match TRBD2. The CDR3 is 17 amino acids. V dropped 6 bases and J dropped 4; count of bases not matched to a gene: 10. In nucleotides, the CDR3 is TGTGCCAGCAGGGGAACTAGCGGGAGAGGTGTCACCGGGGAGCTGTTTTTT. This translates into CASRGTSGRGVTGELFF.

This sequence joins TRBV7-9 and TRBJ1-2; a weak D match, TRBD1 (5 bases). V was trimmed by 3 bases and J by 8 bases, leaving 16 bases between them. Germline V lookup: CDR1 SEHNR, CDR2 FQNEAQ (reference sequence). This CDR3 has 14 amino acids. CDR3 nucleotide sequence: TGTGCCAGCAGCTTCTACAGGTCCAGTTGGGGCTACACCTTC. Translating it yields CASSFYRSSWGYTF.

The V call is TRBV7-9, the J call TRBJ2-7, with 10 bases identical to TRBD1. Germline CDR1 and CDR2: SEHNR and FQNEAQ (reference sequence). The J segment lost 2 bases and the V segment lost 3 bases, leaving 10 bases of the junction unmatched. The CDR3 totals 17 residues. The CDR3 spells CASSLTTGGRGTYEQYF. The CDR3 DNA is TGTGCCAGCAGCTTGACGACAGGGGGCAGAGGTACCTACGAGCAGTACTTC.

The chain links TRBV27 to TRBJ2-7, with 8 nucleotides matching TRBD2. CDR1 MNHEY and CDR2 SMNVEV come from the germline V gene (reference sequence). V lost 2 bases and J lost 2; bases outside the gene matches: 5. The CDR3 sequence is 15 residues long. As DNA, the CDR3 is TGTGCCAGCAGTTTAGTTAGTAGCGGGACCTACGAGCAGTACTTC. It codes for CASSLVSSGTYEQYF.

The chain carries TRBV7-9 and TRBJ2-1; D may be TRBD1 or TRBD2 (5 bases each). The ends were cut back, 6 bases at V and 4 bases at J, with 22 bases in the middle. Germline V gives CDR1 SEHNR, CDR2 FQNEAQ (reference sequence). This CDR3 has 17 amino acids. As DNA, the CDR3 is TGTGCCAGCAGTTCTCAGGGACGTTCCGGTTTATACAATGAGCAGTTCTTC. Translating it yields CASSSQGRSGLYNEQFF.

The CDR3: CSAKGQGAATNEKLFF. The CDR3 bases are TGCAGTGCCAAGGGACAGGGGGCCGCAACTAATGAAAAACTGTTTTTT. V and J are TRBV20-1 and TRBJ1-4; 12 bases match TRBD1. The germline CDR1 and CDR2 sequences are DFQATT and SNEGSKA (reference sequence). V lost 6 bases to trimming and J lost 0 bases; unmatched junction nucleotides: 5. This CDR3 comprises 16 residues.

The table lists this clonotype with a few counts. The genes are TRBV20-1 and TRBJ1-4; no clear D. V was clipped by 3 bases and J by 4 bases, with 3 bases between them. From germline, CDR1 is DFQATT and CDR2 SNEGSKA (reference sequence). This CDR3 is 11 amino acids long. The CDR3: CSARGNEKLFF. CDR3 DNA sequence: TGCAGTGCTAGGGGTAATGAAAAACTGTTTTTT.

The chain joins TRBV11-2 to TRBJ2-7; 9 nucleotides match TRBD2. J gave up 2 bases and V 1 base, and 6 bases lay outside the gene matches. The CDR3 is made up of 16 amino acids. In germline, CDR1 is SGHAT, CDR2 FQNNGV. The CDR3 reads CASSLGRLAATYEQYF. CDR3 coding DNA: TGTGCCAGCAGCTTAGGCCGACTAGCGGCTACCTACGAGCAGTACTTC.

J is TRBJ2-2 and V is TRBV5-1, with 7 bases identical to TRBD1. Looked up from germline, CDR1 is SGHRS and CDR2 is YFSETQ. With 4 bases clipped from V and 2 bases from J, the junction kept 5 bases outside the gene matches. This CDR3 has 15 residues. CDR3 DNA: TGCGCCAGCAGCAGGGGACAGCCTAACACCGGGGAGCTGTTTTTT. Encoded protein: CASSRGQPNTGELFF.

The V and J genes are TRBV6-5 and TRBJ1-1, with a possible D match to TRBD1 (5 bases). Trimming took 2 bases from V and 1 from J, leaving 11 bases between them. This CDR3 comprises 15 residues. The germline V gene encodes CDR1 MNHEY and CDR2 SVGAGI. The CDR3 spells CASSYGTVPNTEAFF. CDR3 DNA: TGTGCCAGCAGTTACGGGACGGTCCCGAACACTGAAGCTTTCTTT.

The chain is built from TRBV27 and TRBJ1-1; D gene unclear. The CDR3 is 15 residues long. Germline V CDR1 and CDR2: MNHEY, SMNVEV (reference sequence). V was clipped by 6 bases and J by 1 base, with 15 bases between them. CDR3 residues: CASRVSIGWNTEAFF. CDR3 sequence (DNA): TGTGCCAGCAGGGTCAGTATCGGCTGGAACACTGAAGCTTTCTTT.

The chain uses TRBV6-4 and TRBJ1-2; maybe TRBD1 (5 bases). This CDR3 has 17 residues. Germline values: CDR1 MRHNA, CDR2 SNTAGT. Trimming pared 6 bases from V and 1 base from J, leaving 21 bases between. The CDR3 bases are TGTGCCAGCAGCGAGATGTCGGGTGGGCAGGGTAACTATGGCTACACCTTC. Residues: CASSEMSGGQGNYGYTF.

The V gene is TRBV29-1, the J gene TRBJ2-7; D perhaps matches TRBD1 (5 bases). CDR3 length: 15 amino acids. Trimming removed 1 base at V and 2 bases at J, with 15 bases between. From germline, CDR1 is SQVTM and CDR2 ANQGSEA. The CDR3 coding sequence is TGCAGCGTTGAAGGTTCAAGCCAGGGAACCTACGAGCAGTACTTC. Protein sequence: CSVEGSSQGTYEQYF.

The chain has TRBV6-5 and TRBJ2-3; D gene uncertain. From germline, CDR1 is MNHEY and CDR2 SVGAGI. With 8 bases removed from V and 2 bases from J, the gap between germline ends came to 11 bases. This CDR3 has 13 residues. Here the CDR3 DNA reads TGTGCCAGCGGAAGGGATTTCACAGATACGCAGTATTTT. It is translated as CASGRDFTDTQYF.

This clonotype was counted a few times. The chain joins TRBV29-1 to TRBJ1-2; a possible D gene is TRBD1 (6 bases). Trimming pared 4 bases from V and 3 bases from J, leaving 15 bases between. Germline CDR1 SQVTM, CDR2 ANQGSEA. This CDR3 has 14 residues. The CDR3 loop is CSVVLDSADYGYTF. CDR3 nucleotides: TGCAGCGTTGTACTGGACAGCGCGGACTATGGCTACACCTTC.